This TCR beta chain was captured by sequencing in a study of T-cell memory formation after mild COVID-19. As for the study in general: Clusters were largely donor specific.

Comment on this clonotype: The antigen is not known.

TCRdb reanalysed the 5' RACE reads using MiXCR and keeps one entry per CDR3 protein. The sample has under 200,000 distinct CDR3 sequences; 31% are singletons. CDR1 and CDR2 from the germline V gene are SGHNT and YENEEA. CDR3 size: 18 residues. The ends lost 1 base at V and 4 bases at J; junction bases unmatched: 15. Whole-study results and caveats: In second-wave clones peaking day 37, SARS-CoV-2 specificity remained unconfirmed. Researchers report contracting CD4+ clones mostly in CM and EM, with CD8+ clones in EMRA. That cross-reactive memory joined was suggested by some responding clones appearing in pre-infection memory.

The specimen sequenced was PBMCs or a T cell subset sorted from them (not recorded which). The chain recombines TRBV11-3 with TRBJ1-2, with 7 bases fitting TRBD1. The source is an adult woman who had mild COVID-19 (a few samples of this study predate the infection). Cell type and time point are not known. The CDR3, as DNA: TGTGCCAGCAGCTTAGTGATGGGCCTCCAGGGGGTGGTCTATGGCTACACCTTC. It yields the protein CASSLVMGLQGVVYGYTF.